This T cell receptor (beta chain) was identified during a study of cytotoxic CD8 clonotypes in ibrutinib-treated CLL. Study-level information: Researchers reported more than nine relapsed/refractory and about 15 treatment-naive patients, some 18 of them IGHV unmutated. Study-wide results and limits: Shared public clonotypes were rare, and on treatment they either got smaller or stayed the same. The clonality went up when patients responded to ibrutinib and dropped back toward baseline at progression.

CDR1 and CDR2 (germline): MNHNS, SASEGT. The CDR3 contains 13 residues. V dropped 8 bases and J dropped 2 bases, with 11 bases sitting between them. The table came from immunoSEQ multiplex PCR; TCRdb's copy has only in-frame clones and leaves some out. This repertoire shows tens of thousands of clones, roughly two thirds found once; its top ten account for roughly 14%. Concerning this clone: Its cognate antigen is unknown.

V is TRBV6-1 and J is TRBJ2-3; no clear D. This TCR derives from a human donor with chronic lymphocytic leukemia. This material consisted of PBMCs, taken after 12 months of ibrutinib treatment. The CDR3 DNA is TGTGCCAGCTCAGGCAGGACCACAGATACGCAGTATTTT. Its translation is CASSGRTTDTQYF.